This T cell receptor (beta chain) was identified in a study of CD8 T cell repertoires and HIV-1 epitope variants. Across the whole study: Controls included no peptide, Ebola AY9 epitope, and a CMV, EBV, flu pool.

Regarding this clone: Its target is not known.

The CDR3 length is 16 residues. V was clipped by 9 bases and J by 2 bases, with 23 bases between them. Germline V gene lookup returns CDR1 LNHDA and CDR2 SQIVND (reference sequence). Sequenced by immunoSEQ multiplex PCR; TCRdb stores in-frame clones only, minus some. The table records 5,000 or so clones, approximately 70% of them present only once. The source is a male donor with HIV. The material sequenced was cultured CD8+ T cells derived from PBMCs. The genes are TRBV19 and TRBJ2-7; TRBD1 or TRBD2 may be the D gene (6 bases each). The CDR3 region has the DNA TGTGCCAGCCCCTGGGGGGAACACAGGGATCCCTACGAGCAGTACTTC. It translates to CASPWGEHRDPYEQYF.